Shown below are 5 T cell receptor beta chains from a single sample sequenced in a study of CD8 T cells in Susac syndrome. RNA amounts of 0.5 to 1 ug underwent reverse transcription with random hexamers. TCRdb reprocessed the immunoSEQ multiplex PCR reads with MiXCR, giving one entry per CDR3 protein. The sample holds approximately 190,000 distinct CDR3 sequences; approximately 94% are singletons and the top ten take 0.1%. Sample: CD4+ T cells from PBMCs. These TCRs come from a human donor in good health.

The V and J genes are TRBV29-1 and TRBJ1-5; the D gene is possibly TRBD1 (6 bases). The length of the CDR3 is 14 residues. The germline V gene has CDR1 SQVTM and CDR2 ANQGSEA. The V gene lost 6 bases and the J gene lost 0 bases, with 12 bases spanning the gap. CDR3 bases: TGCAGCGTCCGGACAGACAATAGCAATCAGCCCCAGCATTTT. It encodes CSVRTDNSNQPQHF.

The CDR3 DNA follows: TGTGCCAGCAGCTTTATGGGACAGGGGACAACTAATGAAAAACTGTTTTTT. Translation: CASSFMGQGTTNEKLFF. This rearrangement joins TRBV7-2 to TRBJ1-4, with TRBD1 identical over 10 bases. The CDR3 is 17 residues long. CDR1 is SGHTA and CDR2 is FQGNSA in the germline V gene. V gave up 3 bases and J gave up 0 bases; unmatched junction bases: 4.

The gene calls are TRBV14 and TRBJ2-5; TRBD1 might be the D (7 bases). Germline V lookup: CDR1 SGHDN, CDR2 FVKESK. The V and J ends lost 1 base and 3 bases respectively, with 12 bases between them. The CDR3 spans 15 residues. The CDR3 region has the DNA TGTGCCAGCAGCCAAGTCGGGGGACAGAAAGAGACCCAGTACTTC. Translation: CASSQVGGQKETQYF. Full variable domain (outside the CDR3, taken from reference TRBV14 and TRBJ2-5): EAGVTQFPSHSVIEKGQTVTLRCDPISGHDNLYWYRRVMGKEIKFLLHFVKESKQDESGMPNNRFLAERTGGTYSTLKVQPAELEDSGVYFCASSQVGGQKETQYFGPGTRLLVL.

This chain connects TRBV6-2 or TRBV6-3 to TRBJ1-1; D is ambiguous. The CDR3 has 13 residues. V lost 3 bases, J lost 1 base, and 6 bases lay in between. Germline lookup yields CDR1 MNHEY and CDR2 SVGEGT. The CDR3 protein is CASSYTENTEAFF. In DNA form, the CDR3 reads TGTGCCAGCAGTTATACAGAGAACACTGAAGCTTTCTTT.

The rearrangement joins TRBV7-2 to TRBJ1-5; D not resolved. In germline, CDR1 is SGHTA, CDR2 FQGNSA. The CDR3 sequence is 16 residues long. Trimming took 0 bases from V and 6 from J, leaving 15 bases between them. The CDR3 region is CASSLASPLVGQPQHF. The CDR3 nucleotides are TGTGCCAGCAGCTTAGCGAGTCCGTTAGTGGGTCAGCCCCAGCATTTT.